These 8 T cell receptor beta chains were sequenced from one sample in a study of regulatory T cells in long-lasting Graves disease. As to time point: newly diagnosed GD, antithyroid drugs for less than 3 months. With RNA extracted from PBMCs as input, the TCR library was made. Arm-PCR of CDR3 regions and iRepertoire HTBI primers were the basis on which TCR beta libraries were built. TCRdb itself ran the multiplex PCR reads through MiXCR, one entry per CDR3 protein. The sample carries hundreds of thousands of distinct CDR3 sequences, approximately 12% recorded once. The data were also submitted as part of a second study, on T cells in Graves' hyperthyroidism and ophthalmopathy.

Source: peripheral blood mononuclear cells (PBMCs), taken at new diagnosis, from a patient treated with antithyroid drugs. All receptors derive from a young man with Graves disease.

The sample holds many counts of this clonotype. The chain carries TRBV11-2 and TRBJ2-5, with 7 bases identical to TRBD2. Germline assignment: CDR1 SGHAT and CDR2 FQNNGV. This CDR3 has 15 amino acids. J lost 5 bases, V lost 4 bases, and 10 bases had no gene match. CDR3 sequence reads: CASSSGLGIRETQYF. For the CDR3, the DNA is TGTGCCAGCAGCTCTGGACTAGGAATAAGGGAGACCCAGTACTTC.

This chain joins TRBV25-1 and TRBJ1-4; TRBD1 is a possible D gene (6 bases). The CDR3 consists of 15 residues. Germline V gene sequence: CDR1 MGHDK, CDR2 SYGVNS. Trimming left V 6 bases short and J 5 bases short, with 16 bases between. The chain's CDR3 is CASRKTGSTNEKLFF. CDR3 nucleotides: TGTGCCAGCAGGAAAACAGGGTCGACGAATGAAAAACTGTTTTTT.

This clonotype came up many times. The CDR3 loop reads CASSLVPSGGYNEQFF. CDR3 sequence (DNA): TGCGCCAGCAGCTTGGTCCCTAGCGGAGGTTACAATGAGCAGTTCTTC. V gene TRBV5-1 combines with J gene TRBJ2-1; 7 bases agree with TRBD2. The germline gives CDR1 SGHRS, CDR2 YFSETQ. Trimming took 0 bases from V and 4 from J; bases not matched to a gene: 7. The CDR3 spans 16 residues.

This clonotype was observed many times. CDR3 sequence (DNA): TGTGCCAGCAGTCTATTCGCCGGGACAGGGGGCGTTGAAAAACTGTTTTTT. Its protein product is CASSLFAGTGGVEKLFF. This chain uses TRBV27 with TRBJ1-4; 12 nucleotides match TRBD1. V was pared by 5 bases and J by 7 bases, with 11 bases of the junction left unmatched. In germline, CDR1 is MNHEY, CDR2 SMNVEV (reference sequence). The CDR3 is made up of 17 amino acids.

This clonotype was counted ten times or more. The chain has TRBV29-1 and TRBJ1-1, with 10 bases that match TRBD1. Germline CDR1 and CDR2: SQVTM and ANQGSEA. The CDR3 is 12 residues long. Here the CDR3 reads CDPGQGWTEAFF. In DNA form, the CDR3 reads TGCGATCCGGGACAGGGGTGGACTGAAGCTTTCTTT.

This clonotype was detected many times. The chain uses TRBV24-1 and TRBJ1-1, with D tentatively TRBD1 (6 bases). CDR1 KGHDR and CDR2 SFDVKD come from the germline V gene. This CDR3 contains 13 residues. V was shortened by 7 bases and J by 0 bases, with 8 bases between the two germline ends. In nucleotides, the CDR3 is TGTGCCACCAGACAGGGATTGAACACTGAAGCTTTCTTT. The encoded protein is CATRQGLNTEAFF.

The J gene is TRBJ2-6, the V gene TRBV12-3 or TRBV12-4; a weak D match, TRBD1 (5 bases). This CDR3 is 14 amino acids long. Trimming took 4 bases from V and 3 from J, leaving 7 bases between them. The CDR3 sequence: CASSSGNGANVLTF. The CDR3 region has the DNA TGTGCCAGCAGTTCAGGGAATGGGGCCAACGTCCTGACTTTC.

This clonotype was detected only a few times. The chain recombines TRBV5-1 with TRBJ2-1; 12 bases line up with TRBD2. The CDR3 totals 19 residues. Germline lookup yields CDR1 SGHRS and CDR2 YFSETQ. The V gene end was trimmed by 1 base and the J gene end by 0 bases; junction bases not matched to a gene: 8. The CDR3 sequence: CASSLWLAGGLSSYNEQFF. Written as DNA, the CDR3 is TGCGCCAGCAGCTTGTGGCTAGCGGGAGGGTTAAGCTCCTACAATGAGCAGTTCTTC.